A selection of T cell receptor beta chains follows, all from one sample in a study of cytotoxic CD8 clonotypes in ibrutinib-treated CLL. TCRdb's copy holds only in-frame clones and misses some; the assay was immunoSEQ multiplex PCR. The table includes 30,000 to 40,000 clones, about two thirds detected once. The sample in question was PBMCs, obtained at disease progression, from a patient treated with ibrutinib. All receptors derive from a human donor with chronic lymphocytic leukemia. The CDR3 runs from the conserved cysteine through the conserved F or W. The D gene is left open where the match is weak. Rows may omit the clone size; those that give it use once, few, many or a size class.

abundance,j_gene,v_gene,d_gene,CDR3aa,CDR3nt
.,TRBJ1-1,TRBV6-5,.,CASSYSRLGVNTEAFF,TGTGCCAGCAGTTACTCGAGGCTGGGAGTGAACACTGAAGCTTTCTTT
once,TRBJ2-3,TRBV5-1,TRBD1,CASSLRQGTDTQYF,TGCGCCAGCAGCTTGAGACAGGGGACAGATACGCAGTATTTT
.,TRBJ1-2,TRBV25-1,TRBD1,CASTSLTGGFGYTF,TGTGCCAGCACCTCCCTTACAGGGGGCTTTGGCTACACCTTC
few,TRBJ2-3,TRBV10-2,TRBD2,CASSAPAGGTFTDTQYF,TGCGCCAGCAGTGCCCCAGCGGGGGGAACCTTCACAGATACGCAGTATTTT
.,TRBJ2-5,TRBV5-1,TRBD2,CASSLLAASETQYF,TGCGCCAGCAGCTTGCTAGCGGCCTCGGAGACCCAGTACTTC
.,TRBJ2-7,TRBV7-6,TRBD2,CASSRRLAGEQYF,TGTGCCAGCAGCCGACGACTAGCGGGGGAGCAGTACTTC
.,TRBJ1-2,TRBV5-6,.,CASSRAGGLDYGYTF,TGTGCCAGCAGCCGCGCGGGGGGGCTAGACTATGGCTACACCTTC
.,TRBJ2-3,TRBV9,TRBD1,CASSVELWQGAHSDTQYF,TGTGCCAGCAGCGTAGAGCTGTGGCAGGGGGCGCATTCAGATACGCAGTATTTT
.,TRBJ2-5,TRBV5-1,TRBD1,CASSPGQLVETQYF,TGCGCCAGCAGCCCGGGACAGCTGGTAGAGACCCAGTACTTC
.,TRBJ2-1,TRBV19,.,CASKRSSYNEQFF,TGTGCCAGTAAGCGGAGCTCCTACAATGAGCAGTTCTTC
.,TRBJ2-3,TRBV11-2,TRBD1,CASSPTGGVADTQYF,TGTGCCAGCAGCCCGACAGGGGGCGTAGCAGATACGCAGTATTTT
.,TRBJ2-7,TRBV9,TRBD1,CASSPRDSKEQYF,TGTGCCAGCAGCCCCAGGGACAGCAAGGAGCAGTACTTC